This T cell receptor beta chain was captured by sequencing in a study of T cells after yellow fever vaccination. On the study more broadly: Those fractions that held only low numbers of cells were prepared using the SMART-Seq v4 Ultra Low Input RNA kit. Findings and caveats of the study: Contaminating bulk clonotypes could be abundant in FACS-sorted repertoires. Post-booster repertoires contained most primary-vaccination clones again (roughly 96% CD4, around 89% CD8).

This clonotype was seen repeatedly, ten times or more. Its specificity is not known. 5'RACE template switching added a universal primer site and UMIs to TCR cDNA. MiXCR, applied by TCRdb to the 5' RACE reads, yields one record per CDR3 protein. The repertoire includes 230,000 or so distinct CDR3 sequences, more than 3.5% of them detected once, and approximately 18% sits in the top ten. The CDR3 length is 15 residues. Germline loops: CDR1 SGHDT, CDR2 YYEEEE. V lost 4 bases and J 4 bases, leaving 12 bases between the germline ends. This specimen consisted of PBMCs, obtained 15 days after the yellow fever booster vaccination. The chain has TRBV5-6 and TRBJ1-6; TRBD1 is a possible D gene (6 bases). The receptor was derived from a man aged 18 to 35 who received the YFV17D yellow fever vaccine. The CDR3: CASSMRQAYNSPLHF. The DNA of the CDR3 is TGTGCCAGCAGCATGCGACAGGCATATAATTCACCCCTCCACTTT.